The T cell receptor (beta chain) described here comes from a study of T cells in narcolepsy. In the study overall: Enrolled donors included narcolepsy type 1 or type 2 patients and healthy controls.

Notes on this clone: Its antigen is as yet unknown.

Study results and limitations: Comparing one patient's CSF and blood CD4+ clonotypes highlighted HCRT- and TRIB2-specific autoreactive clonotypes.

Profiling relied on immunoSEQ multiplex PCR, and the TCRdb table lists in-frame clones only, not all of them. The sample carries about 31,000 clones, 78% recorded once. The CDR3 extends over 13 amino acids. V lost 6 bases to trimming and J lost 2 bases, with 10 bases between them. Germline V gene sequence: CDR1 MNHNY, CDR2 SVGAGI (reference sequence). This TCR derives from a human donor with narcolepsy. The rearrangement joins TRBV6-6 to TRBJ2-5; D is unclear. The specimen sequenced was CD45RA- memory CD4+ T cells from PBMCs. CDR3 sequence reads: CASRRSPQETQYF. CDR3 DNA sequence: TGTGCCAGCAGAAGGTCCCCTCAAGAGACCCAGTACTTC.